Below are 29 T cell receptor beta chains sequenced from a single sample in a study of T cells in Graves' hyperthyroidism and ophthalmopathy (dated by TCRdb to about 2019). The library was built by means of multiplex PCR. These reads were obtained on an Illumina HiSeq 2000. Amplification of TCR beta CDR3 regions was carried out from RNA transcripts. For the first round of RT-PCR on the TCR CDR3, the HTBI primer set was used together with the Qiagen OneStep RT-PCR kit. In-frame beta chains were kept once TCRdb had trimmed the public reads at Q25 with fastp and called clones with MiXCR. Merged by CDR3 protein, the rows form single entries marked with the most common genes and DNA. The sample has approximately 590,000 distinct CDR3 sequences on record, 40% to 55% of them singletons. The ten biggest clones cover nearly 8.5% of the sample. Material: peripheral blood or thyroid tissue (not recorded which). The receptors were sampled from a young woman with Graves' hyperthyroidism. Donor details come from another sample of the same person, matched by shared clones.

This clonotype was detected a few times. This chain joins TRBV7-9 and TRBJ2-5, with TRBD2 matching over 14 bases. The CDR3 spans 16 residues. V lost 3 bases, J lost 3 bases, and 3 bases stayed unmatched. Germline V gives CDR1 SEHNR, CDR2 FQNEAQ (reference sequence). The chain's CDR3 is CASSLETSGREETQYF. In DNA form, the CDR3 reads TGTGCCAGCAGCTTGGAGACTAGCGGGAGGGAAGAGACCCAGTACTTC.

The V and J genes are TRBV7-2 and TRBJ2-4; unclear D gene. Germline V lookup: CDR1 SGHTA, CDR2 FQGNSA. V was shortened by 5 bases and J by 9 bases, with 11 bases between the two germline ends. The CDR3 spans 12 residues. In DNA, the CDR3 is TGTGCCAGCAGCCCCGATCCTGGCATTCAGTACTTC. Translation: CASSPDPGIQYF.

This clonotype has more than one count but fewer than ten. The rearrangement links TRBV6-5 to TRBJ1-2; D not resolved. Trimming took 2 bases from V and 4 from J, leaving 8 bases between them. The CDR3 runs to 13 residues. Germline V lookup: CDR1 MNHEY, CDR2 SVGAGI. The CDR3 DNA reads as TGTGCCAGCAGTTACGAGGGAAGCTATGGCTACACCTTC. Encoded protein: CASSYEGSYGYTF.

Concerning this clonotype itself: A much larger clone differs from this one at a single base, so this may be a read error. The rearrangement uses TRBV10-2 and TRBJ2-5, with a tentative D call TRBD1 (5 bases). The CDR3 is 12 amino acids. Germline V gene lookup returns CDR1 WSHSY and CDR2 SAAADI. CDR3 sequence: CASSESTETQCF. The CDR3 bases are TGCGCCAGCAGTGAGTCGACAGAGACCCAGTGCTTC.

This clonotype was detected only a few times. The genes are TRBV7-6 and TRBJ2-2; 14 bases are a match to TRBD2. The germline V gene encodes CDR1 SGHVS and CDR2 FNYEAQ. This CDR3 contains 19 residues. Unmatched junction bases numbered 12, after V lost 5 bases and J lost 4 bases. CDR3 amino acids: CASSTPWGLAGASTGELFF. CDR3 sequence (DNA): TGTGCCAGCAGCACCCCTTGGGGACTAGCGGGAGCTTCCACCGGGGAGCTGTTTTTT.

The gene calls are TRBV14 and TRBJ2-7; TRBD1 might be the D (6 bases). The germline gives CDR1 SGHDN, CDR2 FVKESK. The CDR3 spans 16 residues. V shed 7 bases and J shed 4 bases, with 23 bases lying between them. CDR3 residues: CASTQRGNRVRYEQYF. The DNA of the CDR3 is TGTGCCAGCACTCAAAGGGGGAACAGGGTGAGGTACGAGCAGTACTTC.

In its sample, this clonotype was seen many times. The chain carries TRBV15 and TRBJ1-1; unclear D gene. CDR1 is LNHNV and CDR2 is YYDKDF in the germline V gene (reference sequence). Trimming took off 0 bases at V and 10 bases at J, with 9 bases between the two ends. The CDR3 has 12 residues. The CDR3 coding sequence is TGTGCCACCAGCAGAGATAGCCTCGGAGCTTTCTTT. It specifies CATSRDSLGAFF.

Only one count was recorded for this clonotype. The chain links TRBV15 to TRBJ2-7; 7 bases agree with TRBD1. The V gene's germline CDR1 is LNHNV and CDR2 YYDKDF (reference sequence). The junction had 7 bases not matched to a gene; V was cut back by 5 bases and J by 6 bases. The CDR3 has 13 residues. The DNA of the CDR3 is TGTGCCACCAGCGCCAGGGACAGACTCGAGCAGTACTTC. As protein: CATSARDRLEQYF.

Remarks on this clonotype: A much larger clonotype is one base distant, so this may be a read error. The V gene is TRBV24-1, the J gene TRBJ2-5, with a tentative D call TRBD1 (6 bases). V lost 5 bases, J lost 7 bases, and 19 bases lay in between. CDR1 is KGHDR and CDR2 is SFDVKD in the germline V gene. CDR3 size: 15 residues. The CDR3 DNA sequence: TGTGCCACCAGTGTTCGCAGGGGAAGTTTGGGGACCCAGTACTTC. It codes for CATSVRRGSLGTQYF.

This rearrangement joins TRBV7-6 to TRBJ2-7; 12 positions match TRBD2. Per germline, CDR1 SGHVS and CDR2 FNYEAQ. This CDR3 comprises 16 residues. Losses at the gene ends were 5 bases for V and 6 bases for J; bases not matched to a gene: 11. CDR3 coding DNA: TGTGCCAGCAGCCGGTCGGGGACTAGCGGGCGGGGCGAGCAGTACTTC. It translates to CASSRSGTSGRGEQYF.

The chain joins TRBV2 to TRBJ1-2; D might be TRBD1 (6 bases). The CDR3 is 14 amino acids. Per germline, CDR1 SNHLY and CDR2 FYNNEI. CDR3 sequence reads: CARPGPGAGYGYTF. In nucleotides, the CDR3 is TGTGCTAGACCGGGTCCGGGGGCGGGCTATGGCTACACCTTC.

This clonotype was found a few times. The chain uses TRBV5-1 and TRBJ1-6, with 7 bases matching TRBD1. This CDR3 comprises 17 residues. Germline loops: CDR1 SGHRS, CDR2 YFSETQ. Losses at the gene ends were 1 base for V and 9 bases for J; bases not matched to a gene: 13. The CDR3, as DNA: TGCGCCAGCAGCTTGTCTGGCAGGGGGGAAGCCGCTTCACCCCTCCACTTT. Its protein is CASSLSGRGEAASPLHF.

This clonotype was counted ten times or more. This chain connects TRBV7-9 to TRBJ1-6; no definite D call. This CDR3 is built from 14 residues. Germline values: CDR1 SEHNR, CDR2 FQNEAQ (reference sequence). V lost 6 bases to trimming and J lost 8 bases, with 14 bases between them. CDR3 sequence: CASRVASADSPLHF. Here the CDR3 DNA reads TGTGCCAGCAGAGTGGCATCGGCTGATTCACCCCTCCACTTT.

This clonotype has only a few counts. The gene calls are TRBV14 and TRBJ1-6, with TRBD1 as a possible D gene (5 bases). This CDR3 comprises 15 residues. Looked up from germline, CDR1 is SGHDN and CDR2 is FVKESK. V dropped 3 bases and J dropped 3 bases, with 9 bases sitting between them. The CDR3: CASSHGQNYNSPLHF. DNA for the CDR3: TGTGCCAGCAGCCATGGACAAAACTATAATTCACCCCTCCACTTT.

The chain joins TRBV2 to TRBJ1-2, with unresolved D. Germline assignment: CDR1 SNHLY and CDR2 FYNNEI. The CDR3 extends over 14 amino acids. With 5 bases removed from V and 4 bases from J, the gap between germline ends came to 14 bases. The CDR3 nucleotides are TGTGCCAGCAGTTTATGGGTCGCGACCTATGGCTACACCTTC. Translation gives CASSLWVATYGYTF. The whole variable domain, filled in from reference TRBV2 and TRBJ1-2, reads EPEVTQTPSHQVTQMGQEVILRCVPISNHLYFYWYRQILGQKVEFLVSFYNNEISEKSEIFDDQFSVERPDGSNFTLKIRSTKLEDSAMYFCASSLWVATYGYTFGSGTRLTVV.

This chain uses TRBV7-9 with TRBJ2-7; maybe TRBD1 (6 bases). Germline lookup yields CDR1 SEHNR and CDR2 FQNEAQ (reference sequence). This CDR3 has 13 residues. Trimming took 4 bases from V and 4 from J, leaving 11 bases between them. CDR3 residues: CASSSGVRYEQYF. The CDR3 DNA follows: TGTGCCAGCAGCTCAGGGGTCAGGTACGAGCAGTACTTC.

This CDR3 reads CAGQGGSSYEQYF. The CDR3 nucleotides read TGTGCCGGCCAAGGGGGGAGCTCCTACGAGCAGTACTTC. The chain links TRBV6-6 to TRBJ2-7; D tentatively fits TRBD1 or TRBD2 (6 bases each). The CDR3 extends over 13 amino acids. Germline CDR1 and CDR2: MNHNY and SVGAGI (reference sequence). Trimming shortened V by 11 bases and J by 0 bases, and 14 bases separated the two germline ends.

This clonotype has more than one count but fewer than ten. The chain employs TRBV5-4 and TRBJ1-2; D is unresolved. Germline loops: CDR1 SGHNT, CDR2 YYREEE (reference sequence). The ends were cut back, 5 bases at V and 8 bases at J, with 16 bases in the middle. This CDR3 region has 13 residues. CDR3: CASSLTTSRGYTF. The CDR3 nucleotides read TGTGCCAGCAGTTTGACGACTTCTCGGGGCTACACCTTC.

This chain joins TRBV15 and TRBJ1-6, with D tentatively TRBD1 (5 bases). From germline, CDR1 is LNHNV and CDR2 YYDKDF (reference sequence). V was pared by 1 base and J by 8 bases, with 15 bases between. The CDR3 is 16 amino acids. In DNA form, the CDR3 reads TGTGCCACCAGCAGAGGAAGGGGTAGTATTGATTCACCCCTCCACTTT. Translated: CATSRGRGSIDSPLHF.

V and J are TRBV2 and TRBJ1-6, with D possibly being TRBD1 (6 bases). Trimming stripped 5 bases from V and 8 bases from J, with 10 bases between. The CDR3 spans 13 residues. Germline V lookup: CDR1 SNHLY, CDR2 FYNNEI. This chain's CDR3 is CASSSQGDSPLHF. CDR3 in DNA: TGTGCCAGCAGTTCACAGGGCGATTCACCCCTCCACTTT.

This rearrangement joins TRBV7-9 to TRBJ1-1; the match to TRBD1 covers 7 bases. The trim removed 4 bases at V and 5 bases at J, leaving 10 bases unmatched. CDR1 and CDR2 from the germline V gene are SEHNR and FQNEAQ (reference sequence). CDR3 length equals 15 residues. The CDR3 DNA follows: TGTGCCAGCAGCTCACTAGACAGGGTTCCAACTGAAGCTTTCTTT. Translation: CASSSLDRVPTEAFF.

Ten or more counts support this clonotype. V and J are TRBV29-1 and TRBJ1-2; a weak D match, TRBD1 (5 bases). The ends were cut back, 7 bases at V and 8 bases at J, with 14 bases in the middle. Germline CDR1 is SQVTM and CDR2 is ANQGSEA. CDR3 length: 11 residues. The CDR3 reads CSALGRRGYTF. CDR3 sequence (DNA): TGCAGCGCCCTGGGACGGCGCGGCTACACCTTC.

The J gene is TRBJ1-6, the V gene TRBV25-1; possibly TRBD1 for D (6 bases). This CDR3 spans 17 amino acids. The germline V gene encodes CDR1 MGHDK and CDR2 SYGVNS. V was cut by 5 bases and J by 0 bases, with 14 bases left in between. CDR3 bases: TGTGCCAGCAGTACCTCAGGGGCCAGCTCCTATAATTCACCCCTCCACTTT. It codes for CASSTSGASSYNSPLHF.

This clonotype was seen repeatedly, ten times or more. J is TRBJ2-5 and V is TRBV6-6; the D call may be TRBD1 or TRBD2 (5 bases each). Between the trimmed V and J ends, which lost 2 bases and 9 bases, there was a span of 10 bases. This CDR3 comprises 12 residues. CDR1 is MNHNY, CDR2 SVGAGI, per germline (reference sequence). The DNA for the CDR3 is TGTGCCAGCAGTTACCCACAGGAGGCCCAGTACTTC. Translated: CASSYPQEAQYF.

The V and J genes are TRBV29-1 and TRBJ1-2; D gene unclear. CDR3 size: 14 residues. Germline CDR1 reads SQVTM; CDR2 reads ANQGSEA. V was trimmed by 6 bases and J by 0 bases, leaving 14 bases between them. The DNA of the CDR3 is TGCAGCGTGCGAGATCTTTTGGCTAACTATGGCTACACCTTC. It is translated as CSVRDLLANYGYTF.

The chain's CDR3 is CASSEADSGLVGNTIYF. CDR3 nucleotides: TGTGCCAGCAGTGAAGCGGACTCAGGGCTGGTCGGAAACACCATATATTTT. This chain uses TRBV2 with TRBJ1-3; D perhaps matches TRBD1 (5 bases). CDR3 length: 17 amino acids. V lost 0 bases, J lost 4 bases, and 16 bases lay in between. Germline CDR1 is SNHLY and CDR2 is FYNNEI.

The chain links TRBV25-1 to TRBJ2-7, with 12 bases lining up with TRBD2. V trimming: 5 bases; J trimming: 5 bases; junction bases outside the gene matches: 13. This CDR3 has 17 residues. CDR1 is MGHDK, CDR2 SYGVNS, per germline. The CDR3 spells CASSLSKGLAGMDEQYF. The CDR3 region has the DNA TGTGCCAGCAGTTTATCGAAAGGACTAGCGGGAATGGACGAGCAGTACTTC.

J is TRBJ2-5 and V is TRBV10-2; the match to TRBD1 covers 9 bases. The V gene's germline CDR1 is WSHSY and CDR2 SAAADI. With V trimmed by 6 bases and J by 5 bases, 10 bases remained unmatched. There are 15 residues in the CDR3. The DNA of the CDR3 is TGCGCCAGCAGCCAAGAAGGCGACAGGGGGGAGACCCAGTACTTC. Protein sequence: CASSQEGDRGETQYF.

V usage is TRBV5-6 and J usage is TRBJ2-7; 7 bases are shared with TRBD1. The CDR3 is made up of 11 amino acids. Trimming at V came to 8 bases and at J to 4 bases, leaving 3 bases not matched to a gene. Germline loops: CDR1 SGHDT, CDR2 YYEEEE. CDR3 in amino acids: CARQGLYEQYF. Written as DNA, the CDR3 is TGTGCCAGACAGGGGTTGTACGAGCAGTACTTC.